Each of the 3 T cell receptor beta chains below was sequenced from the same sample in a study of blood T cell repertoires in COVID-19. Repertoires were generated with immunoSEQ multiplex PCR, while TCRdb's copy carries only in-frame clones and drops some. Of approximately 100,000 clones listed, around 85% are singletons. Sequenced input: peripheral blood. The receptors derive from a woman in her 70s with active or convalescent COVID-19.

CDR3 DNA: TGTGCCAGCAGCTCAGGACAGGGACAAGAGACCCAGTACTTC. Translation gives CASSSGQGQETQYF. This chain connects TRBV7-9 to TRBJ2-5, with TRBD1 matching 8 bases. Looked up from germline, CDR1 is SEHNR and CDR2 is FQNEAQ (reference sequence). This CDR3 has 14 amino acids. The junction had 3 bases not matched to a gene; V was cut back by 4 bases and J by 2 bases.

The chain has TRBV12-2 and TRBJ2-3; the D call TRBD2 from the table was never checked on the DNA. TRBV12-2 is an annotated pseudogene. The CDR3 has 17 residues. CDR3: CASRLSAGGPSTDTQYF. The CDR3 DNA is TGTGCAAGTCGCTTAAGCGCGGGAGGGCCGAGCACAGATACGCAGTATTTT.

The chain's CDR3 is CASRPPGQSYGYTF. DNA of the CDR3: TGTGCCAGTCGACCCCCGGGACAAAGTTATGGCTACACCTTC. The chain combines TRBV19 with TRBJ1-2; a weak D match, TRBD1 (6 bases). The V and J ends lost 8 bases and 5 bases respectively, with 18 bases between them. CDR1 and CDR2 from the germline V gene are LNHDA and SQIVND (reference sequence). The CDR3 totals 14 residues.